This T cell receptor (beta chain) was observed in a study of T cell responses to AZD1222 COVID-19 vaccine. Study-wide points: Mostly white British, mostly female donors; authors suggested clonal diversity may be underestimated.

Assay used: immunoSEQ multiplex PCR; TCRdb lists only in-frame clones, some missing. The table records fewer than 150,000 clones, 88% of them present only once. Comments on this clone: Its matching antigen is unknown.

The CDR3 sequence is 16 residues long. V trimming: 4 bases; J trimming: 3 bases; junction bases outside the gene matches: 10. CDR1 and CDR2 (germline): MDHEN, SYDVKM. Sequenced here: peripheral blood, sampled 28 days after the second AZD1222 dose. V usage is TRBV28 and J usage is TRBJ2-7, with TRBD2 matching over 9 bases. The receptor was derived from an adult who received the AZD1222 COVID-19 vaccine. The CDR3 sequence: CASSSLLAGGLYEQYF. The DNA of the CDR3 is TGTGCCAGCAGTTCTCTCCTCGCGGGAGGGCTCTACGAGCAGTACTTC.